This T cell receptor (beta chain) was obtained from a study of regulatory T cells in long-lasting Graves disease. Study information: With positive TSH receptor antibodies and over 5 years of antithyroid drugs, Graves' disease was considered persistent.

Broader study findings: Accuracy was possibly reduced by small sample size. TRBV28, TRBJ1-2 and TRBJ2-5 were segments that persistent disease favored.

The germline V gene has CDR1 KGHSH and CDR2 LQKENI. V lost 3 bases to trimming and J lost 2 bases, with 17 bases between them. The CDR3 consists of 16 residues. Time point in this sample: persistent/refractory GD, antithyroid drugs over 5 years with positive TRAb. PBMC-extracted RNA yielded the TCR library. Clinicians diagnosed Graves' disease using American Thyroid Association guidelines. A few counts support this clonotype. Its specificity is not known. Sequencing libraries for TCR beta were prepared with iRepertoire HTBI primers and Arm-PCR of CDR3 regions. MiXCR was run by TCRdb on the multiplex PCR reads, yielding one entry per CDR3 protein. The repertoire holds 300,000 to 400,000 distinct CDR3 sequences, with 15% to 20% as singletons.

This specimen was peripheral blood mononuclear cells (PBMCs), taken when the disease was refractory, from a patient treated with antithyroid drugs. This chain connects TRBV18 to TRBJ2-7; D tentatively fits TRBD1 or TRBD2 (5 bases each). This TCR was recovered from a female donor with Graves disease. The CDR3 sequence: CASSPELGTVTYEQYF. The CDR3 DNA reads TGTGCCAGCTCACCGGAATTAGGGACGGTGACCTACGAGCAGTACTTC.